The sequence of this T cell receptor (beta chain) was determined in a study of shared clonotypes between healthy human individuals. Points from the study as a whole: Sorted-subset samples were not fully sequenced, rarefaction indicated.

For this clone: No antigen is known for it.

Germline CDR1 and CDR2: SGHAT and FQDESV (reference sequence). The CDR3 is 16 amino acids. V lost 5 bases and J 4 bases, leaving 18 bases between the germline ends. In the original processing: For the immunoSEQ data, sequences were junction-only without quality scores, so filtering differed. Sequencing was performed with immunoSEQ multiplex PCR; in TCRdb, only in-frame clones are kept and a portion is missing. From that table come the V and J calls and clone size; the DNA was used to work out D and trimming. The data contain about 1.5 million clones, 98% of them singletons. Sequenced input: naive CD4+ T cells sorted from blood. Subset defined: CD45RA+ positively selected. The chain couples TRBV11-1 to TRBJ2-1, with a possible D match to TRBD2 (5 bases). The origin of this receptor is a man in his thirties or forties in good health. CDR3: CASSLGGLINYNEQFF. Written as DNA, the CDR3 is TGTGCCAGCAGCCTCGGAGGCCTTATAAATTACAATGAGCAGTTCTTC.